The rows below give T cell receptor beta chains drawn from one sample of a study of T cells in tuberculosis. Clones were read by immunoSEQ multiplex PCR, and TCRdb kept only the in-frame ones, dropping some. The table includes roughly 32,000 clones, under 95% detected once. Sequences were derived from PBMCs, sampled at tuberculosis diagnosis. The receptors derive from an adult with tuberculosis. Both conserved end residues are part of each CDR3. Fields, in order: D gene, clone size, V gene, J gene, CDR3 protein, CDR3 DNA. The D gene is left open where the match is weak. Only some rows state a clone size, as once, few, many or a class for expanded clones.

TRBD2,.,TRBV5-1,TRBJ2-7,CASSSGLAGYEQYF,TGCGCCAGCAGCTCGGGACTAGCGGGCTACGAGCAGTACTTC
TRBD1,.,TRBV6-6,TRBJ2-7,CASSFGTGGSEQYF,TGTGCCAGCAGTTTTGGGACAGGGGGGTCCGAGCAGTACTTC
TRBD1,.,TRBV28,TRBJ1-4,CASGGTGGAREKLFF,TGTGCCAGCGGGGGAACAGGGGGCGCGAGGGAAAAACTGTTTTTT
TRBD2,.,TRBV10-3,TRBJ2-5,CAISDLGLAGGRTQETQYF,TGTGCCATCAGTGACCTAGGACTAGCGGGGGGCCGTACCCAAGAGACCCAGTACTTC
.,.,TRBV14,TRBJ2-5,CASSQGATGWMTQYF,TGTGCCAGCAGCCAAGGTGCAACAGGATGGATGACCCAGTACTTC
TRBD2,.,TRBV25-1,TRBJ2-1,CASSSVGLAGDNEQFF,TGTGCCAGCAGTTCTGTTGGGCTAGCGGGAGACAATGAGCAGTTCTTC
TRBD1,.,TRBV28,TRBJ2-7,CASSANLPGQGSSYEQYF,TGTGCCAGCAGTGCCAACCTACCGGGACAGGGGAGCTCCTACGAGCAGTACTTC
.,.,TRBV7-8,TRBJ2-7,CASSHRGSSYEQYF,TGTGCCAGCAGCCATCGAGGGAGCTCCTACGAGCAGTACTTC
.,.,TRBV28,TRBJ1-1,CASIPQGNTEAFF,TGTGCCAGCATTCCTCAGGGGAATACTGAAGCTTTCTTT
.,.,TRBV5-1,TRBJ1-6,CASSLDTPGNNSPLHF,TGCGCCAGCAGCTTGGATACTCCCGGGAATAATTCACCCCTCCACTTT
.,.,TRBV5-4,TRBJ2-6,CASSLARASGANVLTF,TGTGCCAGCAGCTTGGCGAGGGCTTCTGGGGCCAACGTCCTGACTTTC
.,.,TRBV19,TRBJ1-5,CASSLEESNQPQHF,TGTGCCAGTAGCCTGGAGGAAAGCAATCAGCCCCAGCATTTT
.,.,TRBV11-1,TRBJ1-6,CASSLGGPYSPLHF,TGTGCCAGCAGCTTGGGGGGGCCTTATTCACCCCTCCACTTT
.,.,TRBV29-1,TRBJ1-1,CSVDRALNTEAFF,TGCAGCGTTGACAGGGCGTTGAACACTGAAGCTTTCTTT
.,.,TRBV29-1,TRBJ2-3,CSVYHSGSTDTQYF,TGCAGCGTTTACCATAGCGGTAGCACAGATACGCAGTATTTT
TRBD2,.,TRBV27,TRBJ2-5,CASRSLAGEWTQYF,TGTGCCAGCAGATCACTAGCGGGAGAATGGACCCAGTACTTC
.,.,TRBV7-9,TRBJ1-4,CASSFLNEKLFF,TGTGCCAGCAGCTTTCTTAATGAAAAACTGTTTTTT
.,.,TRBV19,TRBJ1-2,CATLWPEVGYTF,TGTGCCACCTTGTGGCCCGAGGTTGGCTACACCTTC
.,.,TRBV2,TRBJ2-1,CASSRDNNEQFF,TGTGCCAGCAGTCGGGACAACAATGAGCAGTTCTTC
.,.,TRBV6-5,TRBJ1-2,CASARGHLNYGYTF,TGTGCCAGCGCAAGGGGCCACCTAAACTATGGCTACACCTTC
.,.,TRBV30,TRBJ1-4,CAWGRVQEKLFF,TGTGCCTGGGGGAGGGTACAAGAAAAACTGTTTTTT
TRBD1,once,TRBV5-1,TRBJ2-2,CASSPGQGSTSWELFF,TGCGCCAGCAGCCCCGGACAGGGCTCCACTTCCTGGGAGCTGTTTTTT
TRBD1,.,TRBV7-9,TRBJ2-3,CASSLSDRVTDTQYF,TGTGCCAGCAGCCTCTCGGACAGGGTCACAGATACGCAGTATTTT
TRBD1,.,TRBV15,TRBJ1-4,CATSRGAGTELPNEKLFF,TGTGCCACCAGCAGAGGGGCCGGGACAGAACTCCCTAATGAAAAACTGTTTTTT
TRBD2,few,TRBV9,TRBJ2-7,CASSPTSGGGQQYF,TGTGCCAGCAGCCCGACTAGCGGGGGGGGTCAGCAGTACTTC
TRBD1,.,TRBV2,TRBJ1-2,CASSPNRDRGHGYTF,TGTGCCAGCAGCCCGAACCGGGACAGGGGACATGGCTACACCTTC
TRBD2,.,TRBV27,TRBJ2-1,CASSWGSSGSSYNEQFF,TGTGCCAGCAGTTGGGGTTCTAGCGGGAGCTCCTACAATGAGCAGTTCTTC
.,.,TRBV19,TRBJ2-7,CASSSGGFSYEQYF,TGTGCCAGTAGTAGCGGTGGCTTCAGCTACGAGCAGTACTTC
.,.,TRBV7-3,TRBJ2-5,CASSLALEGTQYF,TGTGCCAGCAGCCTCGCGCTTGAGGGGACCCAGTACTTC
.,.,TRBV4-1,TRBJ1-2,CASSPREPSLWGYTF,TGCGCCAGCAGCCCCCGAGAGCCGTCCCTTTGGGGCTACACCTTC
TRBD1,.,TRBV6-5,TRBJ1-1,CASSYADRRNTEAFF,TGTGCCAGCAGTTACGCGGACAGGAGAAACACTGAAGCTTTCTTT
.,.,TRBV27,TRBJ1-1,CASSLQATEAFF,TGTGCCAGCAGTCTTCAGGCGACCGAAGCTTTCTTT
TRBD2,.,TRBV19,TRBJ2-7,CASSRERGYSYEQYF,TGTGCCAGTAGTAGAGAGCGGGGGTACTCCTACGAGCAGTACTTC
.,.,TRBV9,TRBJ1-1,CASSVAGLPNTEAFF,TGTGCCAGCAGCGTGGCGGGACTCCCGAACACTGAAGCTTTCTTT
TRBD1,.,TRBV11-2,TRBJ1-1,CASSLANWDRFTEAFF,TGTGCCAGCAGCCTGGCCAATTGGGACAGGTTCACTGAAGCTTTCTTT
TRBD2,.,TRBV28,TRBJ2-1,CASSLSSASGLYNEQFF,TGTGCCAGCAGTTTGTCGAGTGCTAGCGGGCTCTACAATGAGCAGTTCTTC
.,.,TRBV27,TRBJ2-7,CASSPRGQNYEQYF,TGTGCCAGCAGTCCGCGGGGGCAGAACTACGAGCAGTACTTC
.,.,TRBV6-1,TRBJ2-7,CASSVTGHEQYF,TGTGCCAGCAGTGTTACAGGCCACGAGCAGTACTTC
.,.,TRBV19,TRBJ1-2,CASSILPHPDRGGYTF,TGTGCCAGTAGTATCCTGCCCCATCCGGACAGAGGCGGCTACACCTTC
TRBD2,.,TRBV9,TRBJ2-7,CASSSGGSTYEQYF,TGTGCCAGCAGCTCCGGGGGGAGCACCTACGAGCAGTACTTC
TRBD2,.,TRBV27,TRBJ2-5,CASSPTGLAGFAETQYF,TGTGCCAGCAGTCCAACCGGACTAGCGGGATTCGCGGAGACCCAGTACTTC
TRBD2,.,TRBV6-4,TRBJ2-1,CASSDNRLANEQFF,TGTGCCAGCAGTGACAACCGACTAGCGAATGAGCAGTTCTTC
TRBD1,.,TRBV10-3,TRBJ1-4,CAISEGGLATNEKLFF,TGTGCCATCAGTGAAGGGGGCCTCGCAACTAATGAAAAACTGTTTTTT
.,.,TRBV5-4,TRBJ2-6,CASSLDFVSGANVLTF,TGTGCCAGCAGCTTGGATTTCGTGTCTGGGGCCAACGTCCTGACTTTC
TRBD2,.,TRBV10-2,TRBJ2-1,CASILAGHTYNEQFF,TGCGCCAGCATTCTAGCGGGGCACACCTACAATGAGCAGTTCTTC
.,.,TRBV4-1,TRBJ2-7,CASSQTGGAGRTYEQYF,TGCGCCAGCAGCCAAACAGGAGGGGCAGGGAGAACCTACGAGCAGTACTTC
TRBD1,.,TRBV25-1,TRBJ2-1,CASGRTGTGSNEQFF,TGTGCCAGCGGGAGAACCGGGACAGGGAGTAATGAGCAGTTCTTC
TRBD1,.,TRBV10-2,TRBJ2-7,CASTDRERTYEQYF,TGCGCCAGCACCGACAGGGAAAGGACCTACGAGCAGTACTTC